The rows below give T cell receptor beta chains drawn from one sample of a study of OX40 agonist ivuxolimab in advanced cancers. Some clones are missing from TCRdb's copy, which holds only in-frame ones; the method was immunoSEQ multiplex PCR. The sample records about 77,000 clones, roughly 92% being singletons. The sample in question was CD4+ or CD8+ T cells sorted from blood, obtained in a trial of the OX40 agonist ivuxolimab. These receptors all stem from an adult with an advanced solid tumor such as melanoma, head and neck, liver or kidney cancer. The CDR3 runs from the conserved cysteine through the conserved F or W. D genes are given only for firm matches. Clone size is given for some rows only: seen once, a few or many times, or a class if the clone is expanded.

clone_size	cdr3_length	j_call	d_call	v_call	cdr3_nt	cdr3_aa
.	18	TRBJ2-2	TRBD2	TRBV13	TGTGCCAGCAGATTTTCCGGGACTAGCGGGAGGAGTACCGGGGAGCTGTTTTTT	CASRFSGTSGRSTGELFF
.	12	TRBJ2-5	.	TRBV14	TGTGCCAGCAGCCAAGTCCCTGAGACCCAGTACTTC	CASSQVPETQYF
.	13	TRBJ2-1	.	TRBV7-3	TGTGCCAGCAGCAAAGGACCAGACAATGAGCAGTTCTTC	CASSKGPDNEQFF
few	15	TRBJ1-2	.	TRBV27	TGTGCCAGCAGTTTATATTCAGGAACTAACTATGGCTACACCTTC	CASSLYSGTNYGYTF
once	17	TRBJ2-3	TRBD2	TRBV14	TGTGCCAGCAGCCAGTTACGTAGCGGGAGCGGTGGAGATACGCAGTATTTT	CASSQLRSGSGGDTQYF
.	16	TRBJ1-3	.	TRBV6-5	TGTGCCAGCAGTTACTCGCTGGGAAGCTCTGGAAACACCATATATTTT	CASSYSLGSSGNTIYF
.	12	TRBJ2-5	.	TRBV29-1	TGCAGCGTTGACTCAGGGGTAGGGACCCAGTACTTC	CSVDSGVGTQYF
once	14	TRBJ2-3	.	TRBV7-2	TGTGCCAGCAGCCTCAGCGGGAGCACAGATACGCAGTATTTT	CASSLSGSTDTQYF
.	15	TRBJ1-4	.	TRBV25-1	TGTGCCAGCAGTGAACTTAGGACAGTCGGTGAAAAACTGTTTTTT	CASSELRTVGEKLFF
.	16	TRBJ2-5	TRBD2	TRBV6-1	TGTGCCAGCAGTGGGGGACTAGCGGGATCGGGTGAGACCCAGTACTTC	CASSGGLAGSGETQYF
.	16	TRBJ2-1	.	TRBV18	TGTGCCAGCTCACCCTTAAATGCGGACTCCTACAATGAGCAGTTCTTC	CASSPLNADSYNEQFF
.	14	TRBJ1-5	TRBD1	TRBV7-2	TGTGCCAGCAGCTTAGGGAGGGGGCATCAGCCCCAGCATTTT	CASSLGRGHQPQHF
.	11	TRBJ2-1	.	TRBV6-6	TGTGCCAGCAGTTACTCGAGCGAGCAGTTCTTC	CASSYSSEQFF
.	16	TRBJ2-5	TRBD2	TRBV9	TGTGCCAGCAGCGAGGGGGTGCGGGAGGGCACAGAGACCCAGTACTTC	CASSEGVREGTETQYF